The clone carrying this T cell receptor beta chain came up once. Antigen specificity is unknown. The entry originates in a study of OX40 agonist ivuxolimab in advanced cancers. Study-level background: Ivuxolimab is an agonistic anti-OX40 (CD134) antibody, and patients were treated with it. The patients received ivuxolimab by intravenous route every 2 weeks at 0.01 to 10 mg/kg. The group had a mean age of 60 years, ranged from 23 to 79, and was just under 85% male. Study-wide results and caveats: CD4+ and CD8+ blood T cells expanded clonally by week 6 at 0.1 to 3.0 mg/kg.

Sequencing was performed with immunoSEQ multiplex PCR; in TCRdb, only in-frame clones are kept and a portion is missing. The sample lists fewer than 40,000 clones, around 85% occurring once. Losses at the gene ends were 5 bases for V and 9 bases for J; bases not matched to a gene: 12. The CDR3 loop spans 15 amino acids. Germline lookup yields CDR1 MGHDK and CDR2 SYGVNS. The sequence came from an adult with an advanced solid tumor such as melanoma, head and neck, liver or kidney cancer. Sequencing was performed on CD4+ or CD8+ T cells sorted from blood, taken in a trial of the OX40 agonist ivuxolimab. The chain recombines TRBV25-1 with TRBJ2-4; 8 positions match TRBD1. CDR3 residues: CASSLPDRALCIQYF. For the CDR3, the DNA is TGTGCCAGCAGTCTTCCGGACAGGGCACTTTGCATTCAGTACTTC. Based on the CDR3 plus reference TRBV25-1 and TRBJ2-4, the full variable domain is EADIYQTPRYLVIGTGKKITLECSQTMGHDKMYWYQQDPGMELHLIHYSYGVNSTEKGDLSSESTVSRIRTEHFPLTLESARPSHTSQYLCASSLPDRALCIQYFGAGTRLSVL.